Given below is one T cell receptor (beta chain) in context. Its antigen is not identified. Donors each provided roughly 9.6 milliliters of peripheral blood. Per sample, at least 5 micrograms of total RNA were extracted. A second PCR of roughly 7 to 11 cycles used a sample-barcoded 5' primer and a J-beta primer mix. TCRdb redid the calling of the 5' RACE reads with MiXCR, one entry per CDR3 protein. The data hold around 800,000 distinct CDR3 sequences, with 55% to 65% observed a single time. This entry comes from a study of blood T cells in healthy people across ages. Study as a whole: With template switching, about one barcoded beta molecule was captured per two T cells.

Overall study results and limits: Correlation between TCR beta diversity and naive T cell percentage was strong.

This CDR3 spans 13 amino acids. Trimming pared 6 bases from V and 6 bases from J, leaving 12 bases between. CDR1 is MNHNS and CDR2 is SASEGT in the germline V gene. The chain recombines TRBV6-1 with TRBJ2-1; a possible D gene is TRBD2 (7 bases). Sequenced sample: blood. This sequence was found in a man under 40 in good health. CDR3 amino acids: CASSWGGLNEQFF. The DNA of the CDR3 is TGTGCCAGCAGCTGGGGGGGCCTCAATGAGCAGTTCTTC.